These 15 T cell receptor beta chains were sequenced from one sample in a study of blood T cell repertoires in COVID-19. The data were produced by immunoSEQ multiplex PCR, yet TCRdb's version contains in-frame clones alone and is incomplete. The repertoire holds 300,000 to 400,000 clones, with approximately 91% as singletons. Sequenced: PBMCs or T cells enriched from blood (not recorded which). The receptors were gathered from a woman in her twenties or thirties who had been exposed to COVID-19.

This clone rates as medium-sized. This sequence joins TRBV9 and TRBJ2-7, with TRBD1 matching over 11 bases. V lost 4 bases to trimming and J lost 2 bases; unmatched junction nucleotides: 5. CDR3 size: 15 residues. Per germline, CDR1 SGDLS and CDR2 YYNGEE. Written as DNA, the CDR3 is TGTGCCAGCAGCTCGGGACAGGGGGTCACCTACGAGCAGTACTTC. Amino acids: CASSSGQGVTYEQYF.

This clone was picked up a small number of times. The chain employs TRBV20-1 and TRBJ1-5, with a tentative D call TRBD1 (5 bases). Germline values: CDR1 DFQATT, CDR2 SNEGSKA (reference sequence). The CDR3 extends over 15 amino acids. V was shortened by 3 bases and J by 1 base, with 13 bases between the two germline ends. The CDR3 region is CSASKGVRSNQPQHF. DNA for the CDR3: TGCAGTGCTAGTAAAGGGGTTCGGAGCAATCAGCCCCAGCATTTT.

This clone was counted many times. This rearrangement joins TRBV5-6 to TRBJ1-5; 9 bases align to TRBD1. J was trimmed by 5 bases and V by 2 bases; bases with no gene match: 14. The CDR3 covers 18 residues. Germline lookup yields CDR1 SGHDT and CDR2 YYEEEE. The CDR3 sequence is CASSFSRDRAYPYQPQHF. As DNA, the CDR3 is TGTGCCAGCAGCTTTTCAAGGGACAGGGCTTATCCCTATCAGCCCCAGCATTTT.

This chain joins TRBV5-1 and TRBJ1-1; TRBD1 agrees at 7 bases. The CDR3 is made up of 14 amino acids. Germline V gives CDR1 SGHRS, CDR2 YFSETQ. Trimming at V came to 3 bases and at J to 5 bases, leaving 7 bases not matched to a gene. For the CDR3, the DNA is TGCGCCAGCAGCTGGGGACAGATGGGGACTGAAGCTTTCTTT. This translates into CASSWGQMGTEAFF.

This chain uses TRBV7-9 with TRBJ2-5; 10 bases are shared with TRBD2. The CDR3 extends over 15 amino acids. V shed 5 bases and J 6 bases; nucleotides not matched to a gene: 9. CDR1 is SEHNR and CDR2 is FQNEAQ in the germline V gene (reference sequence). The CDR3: CASSPSGGRLKTQYF. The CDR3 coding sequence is TGTGCCAGCAGCCCTAGCGGGGGTCGGTTAAAGACCCAGTACTTC.

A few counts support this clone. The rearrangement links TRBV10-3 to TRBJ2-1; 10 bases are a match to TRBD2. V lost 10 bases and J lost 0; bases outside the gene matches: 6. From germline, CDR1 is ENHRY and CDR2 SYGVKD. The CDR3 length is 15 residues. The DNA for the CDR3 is TGTGCCACGACTAGCGGGCAAAGCTCCTACAATGAGCAGTTCTTC. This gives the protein CATTSGQSSYNEQFF.

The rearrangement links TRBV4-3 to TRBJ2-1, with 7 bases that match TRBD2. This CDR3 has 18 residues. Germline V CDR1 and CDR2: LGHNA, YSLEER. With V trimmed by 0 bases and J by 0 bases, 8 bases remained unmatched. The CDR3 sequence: CASSQDPRGTSSYNEQFF. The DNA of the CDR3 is TGCGCCAGCAGCCAAGATCCGCGGGGGACGAGCTCCTACAATGAGCAGTTCTTC.

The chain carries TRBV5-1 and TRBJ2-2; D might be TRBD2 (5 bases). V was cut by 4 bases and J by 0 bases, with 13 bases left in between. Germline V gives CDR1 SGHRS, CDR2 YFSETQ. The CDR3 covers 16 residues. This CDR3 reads CASSRGSPTNTGELFF. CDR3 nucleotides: TGCGCCAGCAGCCGAGGGAGCCCTACGAACACCGGGGAGCTGTTTTTT.

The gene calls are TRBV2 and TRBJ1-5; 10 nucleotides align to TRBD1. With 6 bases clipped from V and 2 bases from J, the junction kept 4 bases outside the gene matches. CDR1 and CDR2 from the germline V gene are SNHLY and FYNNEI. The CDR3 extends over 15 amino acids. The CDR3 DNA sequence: TGTGCCAGCAGCCGGGACAGGGGTGGCAATCAGCCCCAGCATTTT. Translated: CASSRDRGGNQPQHF.

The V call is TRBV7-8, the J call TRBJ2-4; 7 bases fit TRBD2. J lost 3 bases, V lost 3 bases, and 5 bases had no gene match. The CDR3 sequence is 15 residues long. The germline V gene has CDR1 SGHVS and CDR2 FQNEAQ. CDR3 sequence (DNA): TGTGCCAGCAGCTTTCGGGGGGTCGGCAAAAACATTCAGTACTTC. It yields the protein CASSFRGVGKNIQYF.

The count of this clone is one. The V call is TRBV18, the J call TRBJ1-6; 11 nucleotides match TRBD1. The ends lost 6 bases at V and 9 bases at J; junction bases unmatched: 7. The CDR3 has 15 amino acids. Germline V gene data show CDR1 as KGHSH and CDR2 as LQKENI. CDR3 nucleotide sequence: TGTGCCAGCTCGCCGGGACAGGGGGTGAGTTCACCCCTCCACTTT. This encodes CASSPGQGVSSPLHF.

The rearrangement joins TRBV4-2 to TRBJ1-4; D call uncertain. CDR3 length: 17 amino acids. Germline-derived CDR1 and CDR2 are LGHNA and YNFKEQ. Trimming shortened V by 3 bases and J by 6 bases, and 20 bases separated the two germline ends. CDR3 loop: CASSQTVMGSDDEKLFF. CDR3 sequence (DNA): TGTGCCAGCAGCCAGACTGTCATGGGTAGCGATGATGAAAAACTGTTTTTT.

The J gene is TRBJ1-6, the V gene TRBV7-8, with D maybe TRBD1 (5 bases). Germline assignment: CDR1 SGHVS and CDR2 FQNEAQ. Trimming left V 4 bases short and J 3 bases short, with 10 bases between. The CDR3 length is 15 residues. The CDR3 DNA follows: TGTGCCAGCAGCTCAGGGTCCCTCTATAATTCACCCCTCCACTTT. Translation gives CASSSGSLYNSPLHF.

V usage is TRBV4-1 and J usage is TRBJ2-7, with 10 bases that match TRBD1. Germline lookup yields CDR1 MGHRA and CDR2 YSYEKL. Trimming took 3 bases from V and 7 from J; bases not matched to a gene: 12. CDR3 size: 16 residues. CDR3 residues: CASSHPVRDRGGEQYF. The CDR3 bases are TGCGCCAGCAGCCATCCGGTCCGGGACAGGGGAGGAGAGCAGTACTTC.

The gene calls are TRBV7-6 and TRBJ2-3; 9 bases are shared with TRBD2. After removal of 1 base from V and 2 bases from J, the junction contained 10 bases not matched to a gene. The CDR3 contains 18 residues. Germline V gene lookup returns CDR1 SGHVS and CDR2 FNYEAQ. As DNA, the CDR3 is TGTGCCAGCAGCTTAGAATTTGCTAGCGGGGTCCACACAGATACGCAGTATTTT. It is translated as CASSLEFASGVHTDTQYF.